A single sample gave rise to the 14 T cell receptor beta chains below, sequenced in a study of early T cells in non-severe SARS-CoV-2 infection. From the 5' RACE reads, TCRdb called clonotypes with MiXCR, one entry per CDR3 protein. The sample records 70,000 to 90,000 distinct CDR3 sequences, roughly 12% being singletons. Material for sequencing was whole blood. The origin of the receptors is an adult who was a healthcare worker with PCR-confirmed SARS-CoV-2 infection or an uninfected control (not recorded which).

The chain joins TRBV6-5 to TRBJ2-2, with 10 positions matching TRBD2. CDR3 length: 17 amino acids. In germline, CDR1 is MNHEY, CDR2 SVGAGI. V gave up 2 bases and J gave up 3 bases; unmatched junction bases: 6. The CDR3 coding sequence is TGTGCCAGCAGTTACAAATATAGCGGGGGGCACACCGGGGAGCTGTTTTTT. Its protein is CASSYKYSGGHTGELFF.

This clonotype was seen many times. This chain connects TRBV5-1 to TRBJ2-2; no reliable D call. Looked up from germline, CDR1 is SGHRS and CDR2 is YFSETQ. CDR3 length: 14 amino acids. Between the trimmed V and J ends, which lost 1 base and 6 bases, there was a span of 10 bases. The CDR3 DNA follows: TGCGCCAGCAGCTTGCGGACCCCACCCGGGGAGCTGTTTTTT. Translation: CASSLRTPPGELFF.

This clonotype was recorded a few times. The chain has TRBV5-1 and TRBJ2-1; TRBD2 matches 11 bases. The CDR3 has 17 residues. The germline gives CDR1 SGHRS, CDR2 YFSETQ. Trimming took 4 bases from V and 7 from J; bases not matched to a gene: 13. The CDR3 DNA reads as TGCGCCAGCAGCCCGCCCGGCGGCCTAGCGGGGGGTAATGAGCAGTTCTTC. Translating it yields CASSPPGGLAGGNEQFF. The full variable domain, its missing parts supplied by reference TRBV5-1 and TRBJ2-1, is KAGVTQTPRYLIKTRGQQVTLSCSPISGHRSVSWYQQTPGQGLQFLFEYFSETQRNKGNFPGRFSGRQFSNSRSEMNVSTLELGDSALYLCASSPPGGLAGGNEQFFGPGTRLTVL.

This chain links TRBV6-4 with TRBJ2-2; a possible D gene is TRBD1 (5 bases). Germline assignment: CDR1 MRHNA and CDR2 SNTAGT. The CDR3 consists of 16 residues. Trimming pared 6 bases from V and 1 base from J, leaving 15 bases between. CDR3 DNA sequence: TGTGCCAGCAGCGCTGACAGTGCTATGAACACCGGGGAGCTGTTTTTT. Amino acid sequence: CASSADSAMNTGELFF.

Here the CDR3 reads CASSVGGGELFF. As DNA, the CDR3 is TGTGCCAGCAGCGTAGGAGGCGGGGAGCTGTTTTTT. J is TRBJ2-2 and V is TRBV9, with D uncertain. The CDR3 consists of 12 residues. V was clipped by 0 bases and J by 7 bases, with 4 bases between them. CDR1 is SGDLS and CDR2 is YYNGEE in the germline V gene.

A single count supports this clonotype. V gene TRBV5-5 combines with J gene TRBJ1-4, with 10 nucleotides matching TRBD1. The CDR3 is 14 amino acids. Germline V gives CDR1 SGHKS, CDR2 YYEKEE (reference sequence). V trimming: 4 bases; J trimming: 4 bases; junction bases outside the gene matches: 1. In DNA form, the CDR3 reads TGTGCCAGCAGCGACAGGGGGCTTAATGAAAAACTGTTTTTT. This codes for CASSDRGLNEKLFF.

This clonotype was counted ten times or more. The chain links TRBV2 to TRBJ1-3; unclear D gene. This CDR3 has 10 residues. With 8 bases removed from V and 8 bases from J, the gap between germline ends came to 7 bases. CDR1 and CDR2 (germline): SNHLY, FYNNEI. CDR3 DNA: TGTGCCAGCGGGGAGTACACCATATATTTT. This sequence encodes CASGEYTIYF.

There are a few counts of this clonotype. The rearrangement links TRBV3-1 to TRBJ1-2; TRBD1 might be the D (6 bases). V lost 1 base and J lost 7, with 16 bases in between. The CDR3 spans 15 residues. CDR1 is LGHDT, CDR2 YNNKEL, per germline (reference sequence). In DNA form, the CDR3 reads TGTGCCAGCAGCCAAGTCCTCAGGGTAGGGGGTGGCTACACCTTC. Translation gives CASSQVLRVGGGYTF. Supplemented by reference TRBV3-1 and TRBJ1-2, the full variable domain reads DTAVSQTPKYLVTQMGNDKSIKCEQNLGHDTMYWYKQDSKKFLKIMFSYNNKELIINETVPNRFSPKSPDKAHLNLHINSLELGDSAVYFCASSQVLRVGGGYTFGSGTRLTVV.

This clonotype appeared a few times. V is TRBV6-1 and J is TRBJ2-3, with TRBD1 matching over 10 bases. CDR1 is MNHNS, CDR2 SASEGT, per germline. The CDR3 is 16 amino acids. The V segment lost 6 bases and the J segment 5 bases; nucleotides outside the gene matches: 11. CDR3 sequence: CASRTGTGVQGDTQYF. The CDR3 bases are TGTGCCAGCAGGACCGGGACAGGGGTCCAAGGAGATACGCAGTATTTT.

The CDR3 DNA reads TGTGCCTGGAGTTCGGGACCGCTGAACACTGAAGCTTTCTTT. Its translation is CAWSSGPLNTEAFF. The chain has TRBV30 and TRBJ1-1, with TRBD1 as a possible D gene (5 bases). Germline loops: CDR1 GTSNPN, CDR2 SVGIG (reference sequence). The V end was cut by 2 bases, the J end by 0 bases, with 10 bases between. The CDR3 loop spans 14 amino acids.

This sequence joins TRBV20-1 and TRBJ2-6; the D is unclear. V was trimmed by 5 bases and J by 0 bases, leaving 2 bases between them. Germline V gene data show CDR1 as DFQATT and CDR2 as SNEGSKA (reference sequence). The CDR3 sequence is 12 residues long. CDR3 in DNA: TGCAGTGCTTACTCTGGGGCCAACGTCCTGACTTTC. This codes for CSAYSGANVLTF.

The J gene is TRBJ1-1, the V gene TRBV6-2 or TRBV6-3; D possibly corresponds to TRBD1 (6 bases). The V and J ends lost 4 bases and 6 bases respectively, with 24 bases between them. Germline CDR1 is MNHEY and CDR2 is SVGEGT. There are 17 residues in the CDR3. The CDR3 loop reads CASSSYPPGAIQSEAFF. The CDR3 bases are TGTGCCAGCAGTTCCTACCCCCCGGGGGCAATTCAGTCTGAAGCTTTCTTT.

This clonotype has a handful of counts. The J gene is TRBJ2-2, the V gene TRBV18; D remains unclear. The CDR3 has 13 amino acids. CDR1 and CDR2 (germline): KGHSH, LQKENI. Between the trimmed V and J ends, which lost 6 bases and 4 bases, there was a span of 9 bases. CDR3 sequence: CASSRDLTGELFF. The DNA of the CDR3 is TGTGCCAGCTCCCGCGATCTCACCGGGGAGCTGTTTTTT.

This chain joins TRBV24-1 and TRBJ2-3; TRBD2 is a possible D gene (6 bases). Germline V gene sequence: CDR1 KGHDR, CDR2 SFDVKD. V was cut by 5 bases and J by 5 bases, with 13 bases left in between. The CDR3 is made up of 14 amino acids. CDR3 bases: TGTGCCACCAGTGCAGGCGGGGCCATAGATACGCAGTATTTT. It encodes CATSAGGAIDTQYF.